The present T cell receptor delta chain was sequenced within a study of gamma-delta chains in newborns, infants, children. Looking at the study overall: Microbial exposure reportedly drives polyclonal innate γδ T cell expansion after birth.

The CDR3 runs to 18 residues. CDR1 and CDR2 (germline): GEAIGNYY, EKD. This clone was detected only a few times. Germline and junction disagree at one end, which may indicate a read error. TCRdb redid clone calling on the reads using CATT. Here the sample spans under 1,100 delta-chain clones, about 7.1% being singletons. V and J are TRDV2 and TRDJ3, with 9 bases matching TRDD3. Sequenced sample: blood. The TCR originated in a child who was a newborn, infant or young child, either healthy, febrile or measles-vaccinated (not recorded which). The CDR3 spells CACDTAGGYSRDTRQMFF. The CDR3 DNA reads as TGTGCCTGTGACACCGCGGGGGGATACTCCCGGGACACCCGACAGATGTTTTTC.